The present T cell receptor beta chain was sequenced within a study of T-cell memory formation after mild COVID-19. Overall study: For the most part, TCR clusters were specific to one donor.

This clonotype showed up just a few times. Its matching antigen is unknown. Study conclusions and caveats: There was a balanced CD4/CD8 profile in clones contracting day 15 to 85, and later expanders leaned CD4+. Pre-infection memory carried some responding clones, suggesting that cross-reactive memory joined.

It was 5'RACE with constant-segment primers that produced the TCR alpha and TCR beta cDNA libraries, which carried sample barcodes and UMIs. MiXCR, run by TCRdb on the 5' RACE reads, gives a single entry per CDR3 protein. Counted here are around 99,000 distinct CDR3 sequences, roughly an eighth occurring once; the ten biggest clones make up around two fifths. V was pared by 4 bases and J by 1 base, with 6 bases of the junction left unmatched. In germline, CDR1 is SGHTA, CDR2 FQGNSA. CDR3 size: 15 residues. Sequences were obtained from PBMCs or a T cell subset sorted from them (not recorded which). This TCR was sampled from a man younger than 30 who had mild COVID-19 (a few samples of this study predate the infection). Cell type and time point are not known. The chain uses TRBV7-2 and TRBJ2-5; the match to TRBD1 covers 7 bases. CDR3 DNA: TGTGCCAGCAGCTGGAGGACAGGCGGCCAAGAGACCCAGTACTTC. It yields the protein CASSWRTGGQETQYF.